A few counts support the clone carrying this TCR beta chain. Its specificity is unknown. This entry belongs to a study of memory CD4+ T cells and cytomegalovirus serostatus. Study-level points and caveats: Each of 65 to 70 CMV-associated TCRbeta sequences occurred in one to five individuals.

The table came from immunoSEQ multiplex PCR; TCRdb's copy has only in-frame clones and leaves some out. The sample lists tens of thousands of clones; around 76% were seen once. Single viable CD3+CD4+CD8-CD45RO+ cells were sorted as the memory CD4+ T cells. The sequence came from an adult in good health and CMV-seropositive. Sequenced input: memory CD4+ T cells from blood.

CDR3 sequence: CASSIQRGGNEQFF. In DNA form, the CDR3 reads TGTGCCAGTAGTATCCAGCGGGGGGGCAACGAGCAGTTCTTC. The J gene is TRBJ2-1, the V gene TRBV19, with TRBD2 identical over 10 bases. There are 14 residues in the CDR3. The V gene end was trimmed by 3 bases and the J gene end by 10 bases; junction bases not matched to a gene: 6. Per germline, CDR1 LNHDA and CDR2 SQIVND (reference sequence).